Listed below are T cell receptor beta chains from one sample, sequenced in a study of regulatory T cells in long-lasting Graves disease. Each CDR3 protein gets one entry after TCRdb re-called the multiplex PCR reads with MiXCR. The repertoire holds 440,000 or so distinct CDR3 sequences, 14% to 15% seen once, with 16% in the top ten. The same sample was also used in a study of T cells in Graves' hyperthyroidism and ophthalmopathy.

The specimen was peripheral blood mononuclear cells (PBMCs), collected at new diagnosis, from a patient treated with antithyroid drugs. The receptors here all came from a woman in her 30s with Graves disease. The CDR3 runs from the conserved cysteine through the conserved F or W. The order of the fields is D gene, clone size, V gene, J gene, CDR3 protein, CDR3 DNA. The D gene is left open where the match is weak. For some rows the clone size is stated as once, few or many, or as a class when expanded; others skip it.

D: NA
size: few
V: TRBV4-1
J: TRBJ2-1
CDR3: CASSQGRSDYNEQFF
DNA: TGCGCCAGCAGCCAAGGGCGGTCAGACTACAATGAGCAGTTCTTC

D: NA
size: many
V: TRBV20-1
J: TRBJ2-1
CDR3: CSARDRAISMREQFF
DNA: TGCAGTGCTAGAGATAGGGCTATCAGTATGAGGGAGCAGTTCTTC

D: NA
size: many
V: TRBV7-3
J: TRBJ2-7
CDR3: CASSSGTGSEQYF
DNA: TGTGCCAGCAGCTCTGGGACGGGCAGCGAGCAGTACTTC

D: TRBD1
size: NA
V: TRBV9
J: TRBJ1-5
CDR3: CASSAGTGDNQPQHF
DNA: TGTGCCAGCAGCGCCGGGACAGGGGATAATCAGCCCCAGCATTTT

D: NA
size: many
V: TRBV10-1
J: TRBJ2-1
CDR3: CASSPRANPYNEQFF
DNA: TGCGCCAGCAGTCCCCGGGCCAATCCTTACAATGAGCAGTTCTTC

D: NA
size: many
V: TRBV12-3/TRBV12-4
J: TRBJ1-1
CDR3: CASSFGARGTEAFF
DNA: TGTGCCAGCAGTTTTGGGGCCCGAGGCACTGAAGCTTTCTTT

D: NA
size: many
V: TRBV4-1
J: TRBJ1-1
CDR3: CASSPRQGQTEAFF
DNA: TGCGCCAGCAGCCCTCGACAAGGACAGACTGAAGCTTTCTTT

D: TRBD2
size: many
V: TRBV11-2
J: TRBJ2-7
CDR3: CASSFMSDGTSYEQYF
DNA: TGTGCCAGCAGCTTTATGTCTGATGGGACTAGCTACGAGCAGTACTTC

D: NA
size: many
V: TRBV20-1
J: TRBJ2-1
CDR3: CSARGRAGNPQAIYNEQFF
DNA: TGCAGTGCTAGAGGACGGGCAGGTAATCCCCAGGCCATTTACAATGAGCAGTTCTTC

D: NA
size: many
V: TRBV7-2
J: TRBJ1-1
CDR3: CASSYVSRDTEAFF
DNA: TGTGCCAGCAGCTACGTATCCCGGGACACTGAAGCTTTCTTT

D: NA
size: many
V: TRBV6-1
J: TRBJ2-2
CDR3: CASSQAAGELFF
DNA: TGTGCCAGCAGCCAAGCGGCCGGGGAGCTGTTTTTT

D: NA
size: many
V: TRBV29-1
J: TRBJ2-7
CDR3: CSVVTGRYSYEQYF
DNA: TGCAGCGTTGTAACAGGAAGGTACTCCTACGAGCAGTACTTC

D: NA
size: NA
V: TRBV5-1
J: TRBJ1-1
CDR3: CASSLPTGNAEAFF
DNA: TGCGCCAGCAGCTTGCCCACAGGGAACGCTGAAGCTTTCTTT

D: TRBD1
size: many
V: TRBV12-3/TRBV12-4
J: TRBJ1-4
CDR3: CASSTDDRGREKLFF
DNA: TGTGCCAGCAGCACCGACGACAGGGGGCGGGAAAAACTGTTTTTT

D: TRBD1
size: NA
V: TRBV29-1
J: TRBJ1-2
CDR3: CSAIKDRGGYGYTF
DNA: TGCAGCGCCATTAAAGACAGGGGGGGATATGGCTACACCTTC

D: TRBD2
size: few
V: TRBV19
J: TRBJ2-7
CDR3: CASSSTSGRAAEQYF
DNA: TGTGCCAGTAGTTCGACTAGCGGGAGGGCCGCCGAGCAGTACTTC

D: TRBD2
size: few
V: TRBV15
J: TRBJ2-1
CDR3: CATAPPGRGTWNEQFF
DNA: TGTGCCACCGCCCCACCGGGGCGGGGGACGTGGAATGAGCAGTTCTTC

D: TRBD1
size: few
V: TRBV6-2/TRBV6-3
J: TRBJ1-2
CDR3: CASVPGQGVGYTF
DNA: TGTGCCAGCGTTCCGGGACAGGGGGTCGGCTACACCTTC

D: NA
size: many
V: TRBV20-1
J: TRBJ2-3
CDR3: CSARLPGQGTDTQYF
DNA: TGCAGTGCTAGATTACCGGGACAAGGCACAGATACGCAGTATTTT

D: TRBD1
size: NA
V: TRBV19
J: TRBJ1-2
CDR3: CASSTPGQGAYGYTF
DNA: TGTGCCAGTAGTACCCCCGGACAGGGTGCCTATGGCTACACCTTC

D: TRBD1
size: many
V: TRBV3-1
J: TRBJ1-1
CDR3: CASTHSDRGLSEAFF
DNA: TGTGCCAGCACCCATTCCGACAGGGGGCTTTCTGAAGCTTTCTTT

D: NA
size: many
V: TRBV30
J: TRBJ2-7
CDR3: CAWSVRAGPYPTYEQYF
DNA: TGTGCCTGGAGTGTACGAGCAGGGCCTTACCCAACCTACGAGCAGTACTTC

D: NA
size: few
V: TRBV6-1
J: TRBJ1-2
CDR3: CASSPDTHGYTF
DNA: TGTGCCAGCAGCCCAGACACCCATGGCTACACCTTC

D: NA
size: many
V: TRBV11-2
J: TRBJ1-2
CDR3: CASTLTSGGDYGYTF
DNA: TGTGCCAGCACCCTGACTTCGGGCGGCGACTATGGCTACACCTTC

D: NA
size: few
V: TRBV19
J: TRBJ1-3
CDR3: CASGRGGLNTIYF
DNA: TGTGCCAGTGGGAGAGGGGGGTTGAACACCATATATTTT

D: NA
size: few
V: TRBV4-1
J: TRBJ2-5
CDR3: CASSQSPMVVQETQYF
DNA: TGCGCCAGCAGCCAAAGCCCAATGGTGGTTCAAGAGACCCAGTACTTC

D: TRBD2
size: NA
V: TRBV5-1
J: TRBJ2-1
CDR3: CASSPLADGVGEQFF
DNA: TGCGCCAGCAGCCCCCTAGCGGATGGGGTGGGTGAGCAGTTCTTC

D: NA
size: NA
V: TRBV29-1
J: TRBJ2-3
CDR3: CSALWGSTDTQYF
DNA: TGCAGCGCCCTTTGGGGGAGCACAGATACGCAGTATTTT

D: TRBD1
size: NA
V: TRBV3-1
J: TRBJ1-1
CDR3: CASGTKTGGTEAFF
DNA: TGTGCCAGCGGGACTAAGACAGGGGGCACTGAAGCTTTCTTT

D: NA
size: NA
V: TRBV7-3
J: TRBJ2-1
CDR3: CASSLSFGVENEQFF
DNA: TGTGCCAGCAGCCTTTCTTTCGGGGTGGAAAATGAGCAGTTCTTC

D: NA
size: NA
V: TRBV7-2
J: TRBJ2-2
CDR3: CASSPWLTNTGELFF
DNA: TGTGCCAGCAGCCCCTGGTTAACGAACACCGGGGAGCTGTTTTTT

D: NA
size: few
V: TRBV6-1
J: TRBJ2-3
CDR3: CASKEGGPDTQYF
DNA: TGTGCCAGCAAGGAGGGTGGGCCAGATACGCAGTATTTT

D: TRBD1
size: many
V: TRBV7-9
J: TRBJ2-1
CDR3: CASSSRQGGSYNEQFF
DNA: TGTGCCAGCAGCTCAAGACAGGGTGGTTCCTACAATGAGCAGTTCTTC

D: TRBD2
size: many
V: TRBV12-3/TRBV12-4
J: TRBJ2-1
CDR3: CASSLGVSASWSGGNYNEQFF
DNA: TGTGCCAGCAGTTTAGGGGTCTCAGCGTCCTGGAGCGGGGGAAACTACAATGAGCAGTTCTTC

D: TRBD2
size: many
V: TRBV7-8
J: TRBJ2-4
CDR3: CASSSPRTSGNHRLAKNIQYF
DNA: TGTGCCAGCAGCTCCCCCAGGACTAGCGGGAACCATAGACTAGCCAAAAACATTCAGTACTTC

D: NA
size: NA
V: TRBV4-2
J: TRBJ2-2
CDR3: CASSQVDSGTGELFF
DNA: TGTGCCAGCAGCCAAGTCGATAGTGGTACCGGGGAGCTGTTTTTT

D: NA
size: many
V: TRBV3-1
J: TRBJ2-3
CDR3: CASSQAGGGGADTQYF
DNA: TGTGCCAGCAGCCAAGCAGGGGGCGGGGGAGCAGATACGCAGTATTTT

D: NA
size: NA
V: TRBV27
J: TRBJ2-3
CDR3: CASSHRTTDTQYF
DNA: TGTGCCAGCAGCCATAGGACCACAGATACGCAGTATTTT